This TCR beta chain appears in the sequencing data of a study of T cell repertoires in cytomegalovirus infection (dated by TCRdb to the late 2010s). For the wider study: The HLA type of each donor mattered for the analysis, because public TCR beta signatures pointed to carriage of CMV infection along with the matching HLA type. The research as a whole found: In the ex vivo response, HLA-C-restricted CMV-specific TCR beta clonotypes were dominant, and in two of eight donors the single most frequent clonotype came from this HLA-C-restricted group. Cumulative frequency of public TCR beta family members discriminated carriers of CMV infection plus the relevant HLA type in this cohort and an independent approximately 370-donor cohort.

This clonotype has only a few counts. What this receptor recognizes is not known. Nothing much larger sits one base from this clone, and base qualities are not available. The listed sequencing device is Illumina HiSeq 1500. In-frame beta chains were kept once TCRdb had trimmed the public reads at Q25 with fastp and called clones with MiXCR. Rows matching on CDR3 protein sequence are summarized as one entry with the most common DNA and genes. The sample table holds under 150,000 distinct CDR3 sequences, of which 7% to 9.5% were seen once. Over 9% of the sample is in the top ten clones. The CDR3 spans 17 residues, from the cysteine through the phenylalanine. The retained sequence is limited to the CDR3, 51 bases, with the frame set at the first base. The germline V gene encodes CDR1 MGHRA and CDR2 YSYEKL. Trimming removed 3 bases from V and 3 bases from J; the gene matches leave 10 bases unexplained.

The sequenced material came from PBMCs. The source of this sequence is a human donor in good health (CMV status not recorded). Some clones in this sample may be carry-over from other donors' samples. The chain joins TRBV4-1 to TRBJ1-1; TRBD1 aligns with 10 central bases. DNA sequence: TGCGCCAGCAGCCATCCCACGGTTGGGACAGGGGACACTGAAGCTTTCTTT. This encodes CASSHPTVGTGDTEAFF.